These T cell receptor beta chains were read from a single sample in a study of blood T cell repertoires in COVID-19. Profiling relied on immunoSEQ multiplex PCR, and the TCRdb table lists in-frame clones only, not all of them. The sample lists a few hundred thousand clones, 80% to 90% occurring once. The sample comprised PBMCs or T cells enriched from blood (not recorded which). The receptor source for this set is a woman aged 25 to 39 who had recovered from COVID-19. Both conserved end residues are trimmed from each CDR3. A D gene is named only where the DNA matches it firmly.

d_call: TRBD1; j_call: TRBJ1-2; v_call: TRBV18; cdr3_aa: ASSPGQLNYGYT
d_call: .; j_call: TRBJ1-2; v_call: TRBV18; cdr3_aa: ASSPPQSRINYGYT
d_call: TRBD1; j_call: TRBJ2-2; v_call: TRBV10-3; cdr3_aa: AISESRGQGDTGELF
d_call: TRBD1; j_call: TRBJ2-1; v_call: TRBV27; cdr3_aa: ASSIGTGGVL
d_call: .; j_call: TRBJ1-3; v_call: TRBV10-3; cdr3_aa: AISGGGRNTIY
d_call: TRBD1; j_call: TRBJ2-3; v_call: TRBV5-4; cdr3_aa: ASIRGQGRSDTQY
d_call: .; j_call: TRBJ1-4; v_call: TRBV27; cdr3_aa: ASSLFPGASTNEKLF
d_call: .; j_call: TRBJ1-2; v_call: TRBV5-6; cdr3_aa: ASSSQYRGYT
d_call: TRBD1; j_call: TRBJ1-2; v_call: TRBV5-1; cdr3_aa: ASSNQGAGGYT
d_call: .; j_call: TRBJ1-5; v_call: TRBV7-9; cdr3_aa: ASSLSTGLSQPQH
d_call: .; j_call: TRBJ1-5; v_call: TRBV6-5; cdr3_aa: ASSYSRNNQPQH
d_call: .; j_call: TRBJ1-2; v_call: TRBV18; cdr3_aa: ASSPTGDSNYGYT
d_call: .; j_call: TRBJ2-7; v_call: TRBV7-2; cdr3_aa: ASSLGAGTPTYEQY
d_call: .; j_call: TRBJ1-2; v_call: TRBV7-2; cdr3_aa: ASNLGGTYGYT
d_call: TRBD1; j_call: TRBJ1-2; v_call: TRBV19; cdr3_aa: ASKGRGPGGYT
d_call: TRBD2; j_call: TRBJ2-3; v_call: TRBV9; cdr3_aa: ASTRYASGGAGDTQY
d_call: .; j_call: TRBJ1-4; v_call: TRBV7-8; cdr3_aa: ASSSRVGTEKLF
d_call: .; j_call: TRBJ2-7; v_call: TRBV6-5; cdr3_aa: ASSYSKAGRYEQY
d_call: TRBD1; j_call: TRBJ1-5; v_call: TRBV29-1; cdr3_aa: SVGTGAHQPQH
d_call: TRBD2; j_call: TRBJ2-3; v_call: TRBV30; cdr3_aa: AWSVGLAGGDTQY
d_call: .; j_call: TRBJ1-5; v_call: TRBV28; cdr3_aa: ASSWPSQGPQPQH
d_call: .; j_call: TRBJ1-1; v_call: TRBV15; cdr3_aa: ATSSERQVNTEAF
d_call: .; j_call: TRBJ2-6; v_call: TRBV3-1/TRBV3-2; cdr3_aa: ASEESGANVLT
d_call: TRBD1; j_call: TRBJ1-5; v_call: TRBV30; cdr3_aa: AWSVGAMDRENQPQH
d_call: .; j_call: TRBJ2-7; v_call: TRBV11-2; cdr3_aa: ASSLDRPQGYEQY
d_call: TRBD1; j_call: TRBJ2-2; v_call: TRBV10-1; cdr3_aa: ASSGTGNTGELF
d_call: TRBD1; j_call: TRBJ1-6; v_call: TRBV28; cdr3_aa: ASSSGTVGSPLH
d_call: TRBD1; j_call: TRBJ2-7; v_call: TRBV7-3; cdr3_aa: ASSESGTGLYEQY
d_call: TRBD2; j_call: TRBJ2-2; v_call: TRBV10-3; cdr3_aa: AIKSSGRAENTGELF
d_call: TRBD2; j_call: TRBJ2-1; v_call: TRBV5-1; cdr3_aa: ASTLGGGSDEQF
d_call: .; j_call: TRBJ2-2; v_call: TRBV3-1/TRBV3-2; cdr3_aa: ASSQDPRGAGELF
d_call: TRBD1; j_call: TRBJ2-7; v_call: TRBV10-1; cdr3_aa: ASGQGQGYEQY
d_call: .; j_call: TRBJ1-5; v_call: TRBV27; cdr3_aa: ASSLSYSNQPQH
d_call: TRBD1; j_call: TRBJ2-3; v_call: TRBV19; cdr3_aa: ASMDRDRATDTQY
d_call: TRBD2; j_call: TRBJ2-1; v_call: TRBV24-1; cdr3_aa: ATSALRTGGPISGGGSSYNEQF
d_call: .; j_call: TRBJ1-1; v_call: TRBV12-3/TRBV12-4; cdr3_aa: ASTLGGTEAF
d_call: .; j_call: TRBJ1-1; v_call: TRBV10-1; cdr3_aa: ASRVLMNTEAF
d_call: .; j_call: TRBJ2-3; v_call: TRBV5-1; cdr3_aa: ASSLSAASDTQY
d_call: TRBD2; j_call: TRBJ2-2; v_call: TRBV6-1; cdr3_aa: ASSEASGSTGELF
d_call: TRBD1; j_call: TRBJ1-2; v_call: TRBV7-2; cdr3_aa: ASSPRGQLSYSYGYT
d_call: .; j_call: TRBJ1-1; v_call: TRBV7-8; cdr3_aa: ASSREQGLDTEAF
d_call: TRBD1; j_call: TRBJ2-1; v_call: TRBV5-8; cdr3_aa: ASSYFPGQGGEQF
d_call: .; j_call: TRBJ1-2; v_call: TRBV29-1; cdr3_aa: SGGEGTNYGYT
d_call: TRBD1; j_call: TRBJ2-3; v_call: TRBV9; cdr3_aa: ASSGPGTETDTQY
d_call: TRBD1; j_call: TRBJ1-5; v_call: TRBV2; cdr3_aa: ASSGGTGFQPQH